This T cell receptor beta chain appears in the sequencing data of a study of lung T cells in sarcoidosis with Löfgren's syndrome. The overall study: Analyses focused on Löfgren's syndrome patients. Findings and caveats of the study: Paired TRAV12-1/TRBV2 TCRs showed CDR3 homology and preferential pairing.

The CDR3 extends over 16 amino acids. Germline V CDR1 and CDR2: SNHLY, FYNNEI. One entry per CDR3 protein results from TCRdb running MiXCR on the reads. The sample holds some 21,000 distinct CDR3 sequences, roughly a fifth seen once. As regards this clonotype: Its antigen is currently unknown. This could be a read error, since a much larger clone is one nucleotide away.

The receptor was derived from a human donor with sarcoidosis (Löfgren's syndrome or another form), or a control subject (not recorded which). Sequencing was carried out using CD4+ T cells from bronchoalveolar lavage. The gene calls are TRBV2 and TRBJ2-4, with TRBD1 identical over 7 bases. The CDR3 bases are TGTGTCAGCAGTAGTGACAGGGTTGACGTCAAAAACATTCAGTACTTC. Its translation: CVSSSDRVDVKNIQYF.